Here is one T cell receptor beta chain with its context. The method was immunoSEQ multiplex PCR; TCRdb's version includes in-frame clones alone and lacks a portion of them. This table holds over 350,000 clones, more than 75% found once. This sample is drawn from a study of blood T cell repertoires in COVID-19. Study information: From the United States, Italy and Spain came samples of acute and convalescent COVID-19.

The CDR3 has 12 residues. Germline V gene data show CDR1 as SQVTM and CDR2 as ANQGSEA. Trimming cost V 4 bases and J 0 bases, with 6 bases left between them. The sequence came from a woman aged 50 to 60 who had recovered from COVID-19. The V call is TRBV29-1, the J call TRBJ1-1; D gene uncertain. The sequenced sample was PBMCs or T cells enriched from blood (not recorded which). The CDR3 region has the DNA TGCAGCGTTGTACAGTTGAACACTGAAGCTTTCTTT. This codes for CSVVQLNTEAFF.